These 3 T cell receptor beta chains were all obtained from the same sample, sequenced in a study of T cell responses to AZD1222 COVID-19 vaccine. Repertoires were generated with immunoSEQ multiplex PCR, while TCRdb's copy carries only in-frame clones and drops some. The sample yields approximately 110,000 clones, around nine tenths seen once. The source material was peripheral blood, sampled on day 0 of AZD1222 vaccination. These receptors were obtained from an adult in good health.

The CDR3 is CASSAGQGNSGANVLTF. The CDR3 DNA follows: TGTGCCAGCAGCGCCGGACAGGGCAACTCTGGGGCCAACGTCCTGACTTTC. V is TRBV3-1 (or the pseudogene TRBV3-2) and J is TRBJ2-6, with 8 nucleotides matching TRBD1. The CDR3 is 17 amino acids. Per the germline V gene, CDR1 is LGHDT and CDR2 is YNNKEL (reference sequence). V shed 5 bases and J 0 bases; nucleotides not matched to a gene: 6.

Comment on this clone: This CDR3 is also generated by other DNA sequences in the sample. This chain joins TRBV28 and TRBJ2-2; D uncertain. Trimming removed 5 bases from V and 1 base from J, with 2 bases in between. The CDR3 runs to 12 residues. The V gene's germline CDR1 is MDHEN and CDR2 SYDVKM. The CDR3: CASSLNTGELFF. The CDR3 DNA reads as TGTGCCAGCAGTCTGAACACCGGGGAGCTGTTTTTT. The variable domain in full, with the rest retrieved from reference TRBV28 and TRBJ2-2, is DVKVTQSSRYLVKRTGEKVFLECVQDMDHENMFWYRQDPGLGLRLIYFSYDVKMKEKGDIPEGYSVSREKKERFSLILESASTNQTSMYLCASSLNTGELFFGEGSRLTVL.

The chain combines TRBV5-1 with TRBJ1-1; possible D gene TRBD1, 6 bases. The CDR3 runs to 14 residues. Trimming removed 2 bases from V and 4 bases from J, with 12 bases in between. The V gene's germline CDR1 is SGHRS and CDR2 YFSETQ. CDR3 coding DNA: TGCGCCAGCAGCTTTGACAGGCCTTCCACTGAAGCTTTCTTT. Protein product: CASSFDRPSTEAFF.